A selection of T cell receptor beta chains follows, all from one sample in a study of blood T cell repertoires in COVID-19. Here immunoSEQ multiplex PCR was the method, and the copy in TCRdb shows in-frame clones only, minus some. The sample consists of roughly 150,000 clones, roughly 80% of them appearing once. Sequenced: peripheral blood. These receptors were obtained from a woman of 80 years or more with COVID-19, enrolled during active disease. Each CDR3 is given with its conserved first and last residue. Each record gives: J gene, V gene, D gene, clone size, CDR3 protein, CDR3 DNA. D genes are given only for firm matches. Some rows have no size entry. The others give once, few or many, or a class for an expanded clone.

>TRBJ2-3|TRBV5-1|.|.
CASTQGNPDTQYF
TGCGCCAGTACCCAGGGGAATCCAGATACGCAGTATTTT
>TRBJ1-4|TRBV7-8|TRBD1|.
CASSSQGATDEKLFF
TGTGCCAGCAGCTCGCAGGGGGCCACGGATGAAAAACTGTTTTTT
>TRBJ1-5|TRBV2|.|.
CASSRDSKAGQPQHF
TGTGCCAGCAGTCGCGACAGCAAAGCAGGTCAGCCCCAGCATTTT
>TRBJ2-1|TRBV5-4|.|.
CASSQTGYNEQFF
TGTGCCAGCAGTCAAACAGGGTACAATGAGCAGTTCTTC
>TRBJ1-4|TRBV9|.|.
CASSVSQRGTNEKLFF
TGTGCCAGCAGCGTCTCGCAACGGGGGACTAATGAAAAACTGTTTTTT
>TRBJ1-1|TRBV6-6|.|.
CASSFRELAMNTEAFF
TGTGCCAGCAGTTTCCGGGAGCTAGCAATGAACACTGAAGCTTTCTTT
>TRBJ2-2|TRBV19|TRBD1|.
CASDRGSNTGELFF
TGTGCCAGTGACAGGGGGAGCAACACCGGGGAGCTGTTTTTT
>TRBJ1-1|TRBV18|.|.
CASSPPAGSINTEAFF
TGTGCCAGCTCACCCCCGGCGGGATCTATTAACACTGAAGCTTTCTTT
>TRBJ1-1|TRBV7-8|.|.
CASSSGQYTEAFF
TGTGCCAGCAGCTCCGGACAGTACACTGAAGCTTTCTTT
>TRBJ2-5|TRBV11-2|TRBD1|.
CASSLGAGQGGETQYF
TGTGCCAGCAGCTTAGGCGCCGGACAGGGCGGAGAGACCCAGTACTTC
>TRBJ2-1|TRBV27|TRBD1|.
CASRKQGDYNEQFF
TGTGCCAGCAGGAAACAGGGGGACTACAATGAGCAGTTCTTC
>TRBJ1-2|TRBV7-9|TRBD1|.
CASSLATGVRGYTF
TGTGCCAGCAGCTTAGCGACAGGGGTTCGTGGCTACACCTTC
>TRBJ1-5|TRBV18|.|.
CASSPGPINQPQHF
TGTGCCAGCTCACCTGGGCCCATCAATCAGCCCCAGCATTTT
>TRBJ2-5|TRBV29-1|TRBD1|.
CSVDRQGAETQYF
TGCAGCGTTGATAGACAGGGGGCAGAGACCCAGTACTTC
>TRBJ2-3|TRBV7-2|.|.
CASSLTRVTQYF
TGTGCCAGCAGCTTGACTCGGGTTACGCAGTATTTT
>TRBJ2-7|TRBV19|TRBD2|few
CASNSGGGGYEQYF
TGTGCCAGTAACTCGGGAGGGGGAGGCTACGAGCAGTACTTC
>TRBJ2-1|TRBV9|TRBD2|.
CASSPAGEVRGEQFF
TGTGCCAGCAGCCCCGCGGGAGAGGTGCGAGGTGAGCAGTTCTTC
>TRBJ2-2|TRBV7-3|TRBD1|.
CASSLSGGQGSTGELFF
TGTGCCAGCAGCTTAAGTGGGGGACAGGGCTCCACCGGGGAGCTGTTTTTT
>TRBJ1-5|TRBV5-6|.|.
CASSLGLNNQPQHF
TGTGCCAGCAGCCTAGGACTGAACAATCAGCCCCAGCATTTT
>TRBJ1-2|TRBV5-1|.|once
CASSSTGGKNYGYTF
TGCGCCAGCAGCAGTACTGGGGGGAAGAACTATGGCTACACCTTC
>TRBJ2-3|TRBV7-3|TRBD2|few
CASSNSGGAGTDTQYF
TGTGCCAGCAGCAACTCGGGAGGGGCGGGCACAGATACGCAGTATTTT
>TRBJ2-1|TRBV13|.|once
CASSTPGRDTYNEQFF
TGTGCCAGCAGCACCCCGGGGCGGGATACCTACAATGAGCAGTTCTTC
>TRBJ2-5|TRBV2|.|.
CASRLYQETQYF
TGTGCCAGCAGACTATACCAAGAGACCCAGTACTTC
>TRBJ1-5|TRBV13|.|.
CASSHGQYSNQPQHF
TGTGCCAGCAGCCACGGACAGTATAGCAATCAGCCCCAGCATTTT
>TRBJ1-4|TRBV11-2|.|.
CASSRGSRYEKLFF
TGTGCCAGCAGCAGGGGCAGCAGATATGAAAAACTGTTTTTT
>TRBJ2-7|TRBV11-2|.|few
CASSRAYEQYF
TGTGCCAGCAGCCGCGCTTACGAGCAGTACTTC
>TRBJ2-7|TRBV2|.|once
CASRDLRDTKPYEQYF
TGTGCCAGCAGGGACCTGAGGGACACCAAACCCTACGAGCAGTACTTC
>TRBJ2-7|TRBV27|.|.
CASTSRERQSEQYF
TGTGCCAGCACGTCCAGGGAAAGGCAGTCCGAGCAGTACTTC
>TRBJ1-4|TRBV5-1|.|.
CASSIAAGGEKLFF
TGCGCCAGCAGCATCGCTGCCGGGGGTGAAAAACTGTTTTTT
>TRBJ2-5|TRBV28|.|.
CASSLRVATRETQYF
TGTGCCAGCAGTTTACGGGTAGCCACGCGAGAGACCCAGTACTTC
>TRBJ1-2|TRBV21-1|.|.
CAVRDGYTF
TGTGCCGTCAGGGATGGCTACACCTTC
>TRBJ1-4|TRBV21-1|.|.
CASSWDRIPFLLSKLFF
TGTGCCAGCAGCTGGGACAGAATTCCCTTCCTTCTCTCGAAACTGTTTTTT
>TRBJ1-4|TRBV4-1|.|.
CASSQDPGNEKLFF
TGCGCCAGCAGCCAAGACCCCGGGAATGAAAAACTGTTTTTT
>TRBJ2-5|TRBV18|TRBD1|.
CASSRGQQETQYF
TGTGCCAGCTCACGGGGACAGCAAGAGACCCAGTACTTC
>TRBJ2-2|TRBV6-4|TRBD1|.
CATSRGSGELFF
TGTGCCACCAGCAGGGGGTCCGGGGAGCTGTTTTTT
>TRBJ1-2|TRBV9|.|.
CASSPRGLPEYGYTF
TGTGCCAGCAGCCCCCGAGGCCTTCCGGAGTATGGCTACACCTTC
>TRBJ2-1|TRBV6-5|TRBD2|.
CASSSSGRDYNEQFF
TGTGCCAGCAGTTCTAGCGGGAGAGACTACAATGAGCAGTTCTTC
>TRBJ2-5|TRBV2|TRBD2|.
CASMGLAGTQETQYF
TGTGCCAGCATGGGACTAGCGGGGACCCAAGAGACCCAGTACTTC
>TRBJ2-1|TRBV14|TRBD2|once
CASSQPSGSEDNEQFF
TGTGCCAGCAGCCAACCTAGCGGGAGTGAAGATAATGAGCAGTTCTTC
>TRBJ1-4|TRBV6-4|TRBD1|once
CASSPGQGPQGEKLFF
TGTGCCAGCAGCCCGGGACAGGGTCCCCAGGGGGAAAAACTGTTTTTT
>TRBJ1-2|TRBV6-5|.|once
CASRPTGDRGYGYTF
TGTGCCAGCAGACCTACGGGGGACCGGGGCTATGGCTACACCTTC
>TRBJ1-6|TRBV2|.|.
CASRRSSYNSPLHF
TGTGCCAGCAGGAGGAGCTCCTATAATTCACCCCTCCACTTT
>TRBJ2-2|TRBV5-1|TRBD2|.
CASNGGKNGELFF
TGCGCCAGCAACGGGGGGAAGAACGGGGAGCTGTTTTTT
>TRBJ1-1|TRBV6-5|TRBD1|few
CASSRDRTPNTEAFF
TGTGCCAGCAGTAGGGACAGGACCCCTAACACTGAAGCTTTCTTT
>TRBJ2-7|TRBV11-2|TRBD2|.
CASSLAGDPYEQYF
TGTGCCAGCAGCCTAGCGGGAGACCCCTACGAGCAGTACTTC
>TRBJ1-4|TRBV12-3/TRBV12-4|TRBD1|.
CASSFQGGEKLFF
TGTGCCAGCAGTTTCCAGGGGGGCGAAAAACTGTTTTTT
>TRBJ2-2|TRBV6-6|TRBD2|.
CASSRKPSGPYTGELFF
TGTGCCAGCAGTCGAAAACCTAGCGGGCCCTACACCGGGGAGCTGTTTTTT
>TRBJ2-4|TRBV19|TRBD2|.
CASSIMGLAEHIQYF
TGTGCCAGTAGTATCATGGGACTAGCGGAGCACATTCAGTACTTC
>TRBJ1-1|TRBV5-1|.|few
CASSFHRGEGEAFF
TGCGCCAGCAGCTTCCATAGGGGGGAGGGTGAAGCTTTCTTT
>TRBJ2-1|TRBV5-4|.|.
CASSPGLGLNEQFF
TGTGCCAGCAGCCCGGGACTGGGACTCAATGAGCAGTTCTTC
>TRBJ2-4|TRBV15|TRBD2|.
CATSRGVASGGKNIQYF
TGTGCCACCAGCAGAGGAGTAGCTAGCGGGGGTAAAAACATTCAGTACTTC
>TRBJ1-5|TRBV28|TRBD1|.
CASGTGGLYQPQHF
TGTGCCAGTGGGACAGGGGGCCTCTATCAGCCCCAGCATTTT
>TRBJ1-2|TRBV5-1|.|.
CASSSQGPDGYTF
TGCGCCAGCAGCTCACAGGGTCCAGACGGCTACACCTTC
>TRBJ1-1|TRBV5-4|.|.
CASTPRAGAEAFF
TGTGCCAGCACCCCGCGGGCCGGGGCTGAAGCTTTCTTT
>TRBJ2-5|TRBV7-6|.|.
CASSFFARSGGETQYF
TGTGCCAGCAGCTTTTTCGCCCGGTCGGGTGGGGAGACCCAGTACTTC
>TRBJ1-5|TRBV6-5|TRBD1|.
CASTQGNHQPQHF
TGTGCCAGCACACAGGGGAATCATCAGCCCCAGCATTTT
>TRBJ2-2|TRBV3-1/TRBV3-2|TRBD1|.
CASSLGQGIAGELFF
TGTGCCAGCAGCCTGGGACAGGGGATTGCCGGGGAGCTGTTTTTT